This passage covers 17 T cell receptor beta chains from one sample sequenced in a study of blood T cell repertoires in COVID-19. The data were produced by immunoSEQ multiplex PCR, yet TCRdb's version contains in-frame clones alone and is incomplete. The profile shows approximately 100,000 clones, about four fifths of them singletons. The specimen was peripheral blood. Source of these receptors: a man between 70 and 80 years old with acute or convalescent COVID-19.

V usage is TRBV14 and J usage is TRBJ2-7, with TRBD2 as a possible D gene (5 bases). V lost 0 bases and J lost 6, with 12 bases in between. The CDR3 runs to 14 residues. Germline V gene data show CDR1 as SGHDN and CDR2 as FVKESK. The CDR3 protein is CASSQDMTIGEQYF. The CDR3 bases are TGTGCCAGCAGCCAAGATATGACTATCGGCGAGCAGTACTTC.

This clone appeared once. The V and J genes are TRBV5-6 and TRBJ1-1; possibly TRBD1 for D (6 bases). Between the trimmed V and J ends, which lost 0 bases and 1 base, there was a span of 10 bases. The CDR3 has 15 residues. Germline V CDR1 and CDR2: SGHDT, YYEEEE. The CDR3 loop is CASSLVGAGNTEAFF. The CDR3 DNA reads as TGTGCCAGCAGCTTGGTGGGGGCGGGGAACACTGAAGCTTTCTTT.

The J gene is TRBJ2-7, the V gene TRBV30; D possibly corresponds to TRBD2 (5 bases). The germline V and J ends were trimmed by 0 bases and 0 bases, with 9 bases remaining between them. In germline, CDR1 is GTSNPN, CDR2 SVGIG (reference sequence). The CDR3 consists of 14 residues. The CDR3 spells CAWSVGGSSYEQYF. The CDR3 bases are TGTGCCTGGAGTGTCGGTGGGAGCTCCTACGAGCAGTACTTC.

The gene calls are TRBV28 and TRBJ2-1; 8 bases match TRBD1. The ends lost 4 bases at V and 5 bases at J; junction bases unmatched: 10. The CDR3 is made up of 16 amino acids. Germline V CDR1 and CDR2: MDHEN, SYDVKM. The CDR3: CASSWAGQGTHNEQFF. DNA for the CDR3: TGTGCCAGCAGTTGGGCCGGACAGGGTACCCACAATGAGCAGTTCTTC.

This chain joins TRBV10-1 and TRBJ2-3, with TRBD2 as a possible D gene (5 bases). Germline assignment: CDR1 WNHNN and CDR2 SYGVQD (reference sequence). CDR3 length equals 16 residues. The ends were cut back, 8 bases at V and 3 bases at J, with 21 bases in the middle. CDR3 nucleotide sequence: TGCGCCAGCCTCCATCCGACTATCCCTGCGACAGATACGCAGTATTTT. Its protein is CASLHPTIPATDTQYF.

The J gene is TRBJ2-2, the V gene TRBV5-4, with 8 bases aligning to TRBD1. CDR1 is SGHNT and CDR2 is YYREEE in the germline V gene (reference sequence). With 4 bases clipped from V and 5 bases from J, the junction kept 10 bases outside the gene matches. CDR3 size: 16 residues. The CDR3 reads CASSGGQGRKTGELFF. The CDR3 bases are TGTGCCAGCAGCGGCGGACAGGGTCGCAAAACCGGGGAGCTGTTTTTT.

A single count supports this clone. The chain joins TRBV2 to TRBJ2-6; 9 nucleotides line up with TRBD1. Losses at the gene ends were 6 bases for V and 2 bases for J; bases not matched to a gene: 8. CDR1 and CDR2 from the germline V gene are SNHLY and FYNNEI. This CDR3 comprises 17 residues. Written as DNA, the CDR3 is TGTGCCAGCAGGGCGGGACAGGGAATGCCTGGGGCCAACGTCCTGACTTTC. Protein sequence: CASRAGQGMPGANVLTF.

The J gene is TRBJ1-1, the V gene TRBV14, with D unclear. This CDR3 has 16 residues. Between the trimmed V and J ends, which lost 4 bases and 3 bases, there was a span of 18 bases. Looked up from germline, CDR1 is SGHDN and CDR2 is FVKESK. CDR3 sequence reads: CASSLLKGAMYTEAFF. In DNA, the CDR3 is TGTGCCAGCAGCCTACTGAAGGGAGCGATGTACACTGAAGCTTTCTTT. Together with reference TRBV14 and TRBJ1-1, the CDR3 gives the full variable domain: EAGVTQFPSHSVIEKGQTVTLRCDPISGHDNLYWYRRVMGKEIKFLLHFVKESKQDESGMPNNRFLAERTGGTYSTLKVQPAELEDSGVYFCASSLLKGAMYTEAFFGQGTRLTVV.

This sequence joins TRBV2 and TRBJ2-5; 16 positions agree with TRBD2. The CDR3 totals 14 residues. V lost 9 bases to trimming and J lost 4 bases; unmatched junction nucleotides: 2. Germline V lookup: CDR1 SNHLY, CDR2 FYNNEI. The CDR3 DNA sequence: TGTGCCAGGGGACTAGCGGGAGGGGGAGAGACCCAGTACTTC. It yields the protein CARGLAGGGETQYF.

The V gene is TRBV6-5, the J gene TRBJ2-7; D is perhaps TRBD2 (5 bases). The germline V and J ends were trimmed by 8 bases and 5 bases, with 19 bases remaining between them. The CDR3 has 14 amino acids. Germline V gene data show CDR1 as MNHEY and CDR2 as SVGAGI. The DNA of the CDR3 is TGTGCCAGCTTGGACGGGAAGGGATCTGACGAGCAGTACTTC. Translated: CASLDGKGSDEQYF.

The chain combines TRBV30 with TRBJ2-1; 15 bases agree with TRBD2. Germline V gene data show CDR1 as GTSNPN and CDR2 as SVGIG (reference sequence). J gave up 1 base and V 3 bases, and 7 bases lay outside the gene matches. The CDR3 sequence is 18 residues long. The CDR3 loop is CAWRGGTSGRRSYNEQFF. The CDR3 DNA follows: TGTGCCTGGAGGGGTGGGACTAGCGGGAGGAGGTCCTACAATGAGCAGTTCTTC.

J is TRBJ2-5 and V is TRBV12-5; the D gene is possibly TRBD1 (5 bases). The CDR3 extends over 13 amino acids. Germline V gives CDR1 LGHNT, CDR2 FRNRAP. V was shortened by 3 bases and J by 4 bases, with 9 bases between the two germline ends. CDR3 DNA: TGTGCTAGTGGTTTAGACAGATCAGAGACCCAGTACTTC. Amino acids: CASGLDRSETQYF.

This clone was recorded only once. The chain couples TRBV2 to TRBJ2-5; possibly TRBD1 for D (5 bases). Germline values: CDR1 SNHLY, CDR2 FYNNEI. Trimming removed 6 bases from V and 5 bases from J, with 13 bases in between. The CDR3 has 13 amino acids. CDR3 bases: TGTGCCAGCAGGAAGCAGGGTCTGGAGACCCAGTACTTC. It codes for CASRKQGLETQYF.

In DNA form, the CDR3 reads TGTGCCACCAGTGATAATAGGGGGACCTACGAGCAGTACTTC. Its translation is CATSDNRGTYEQYF. The V gene is TRBV24-1, the J gene TRBJ2-7; weak D call: TRBD1 (6 bases). The V end was cut by 3 bases, the J end by 2 bases, with 10 bases between. Germline lookup yields CDR1 KGHDR and CDR2 SFDVKD. The CDR3 extends over 14 amino acids.

The chain's CDR3 is CASGQEHYEQYF. DNA for the CDR3: TGTGCCAGCGGGCAGGAACACTACGAGCAGTACTTC. V gene TRBV5-4 combines with J gene TRBJ2-7; the D is unclear. With 7 bases removed from V and 3 bases from J, the gap between germline ends came to 11 bases. Germline CDR1 is SGHNT and CDR2 is YYREEE (reference sequence). There are 12 residues in the CDR3.

This clone has just a few counts. The V gene is TRBV7-3, the J gene TRBJ1-5; no firm D call. Deletions cut 5 bases from V and 8 bases from J, with 13 bases between. CDR3 length: 13 amino acids. Germline V gene lookup returns CDR1 SGHTA and CDR2 FQGTGA. In DNA form, the CDR3 reads TGTGCCAGCAGCCTCTCCCTAGGCGAGCCCCAGCATTTT. Amino acids: CASSLSLGEPQHF.

V and J are TRBV18 and TRBJ2-7, with TRBD1 identical over 7 bases. V trimming: 2 bases; J trimming: 1 base; junction bases outside the gene matches: 5. Germline V gene data show CDR1 as KGHSH and CDR2 as LQKENI. This CDR3 is 15 amino acids long. The CDR3 region has the DNA TGTGCCAGCTCACCAGACAGGGCTGTATCCTACGAGCAGTACTTC. Amino acid sequence: CASSPDRAVSYEQYF.